What follows are 21 T cell receptor beta chains derived from one specimen sequenced in a study of control samples from healthy donors and cancer patients. TCRdb's copy holds only in-frame clones and misses some; the assay was immunoSEQ multiplex PCR. Found here are about 51,000 clones, around 90% of them singletons; the top ten hold 1.6%. Sequencing used PBMCs. The receptor set was obtained from a middle-aged man with colorectal cancer.

In DNA form, the CDR3 reads TGTGCCAGCAGCTTCGGGTTCCCTGGGGCCAACGTCCTGACTTTC. Translated: CASSFGFPGANVLTF. This rearrangement joins TRBV7-9 to TRBJ2-6; no clear D gene. The CDR3 is 15 amino acids. The V end was cut by 3 bases, the J end by 2 bases, with 8 bases between. Germline V gene data show CDR1 as SEHNR and CDR2 as FQNEAQ (reference sequence).

V is TRBV18 and J is TRBJ2-2; D is perhaps TRBD1 (6 bases). There are 13 residues in the CDR3. Germline CDR1 KGHSH, CDR2 LQKENI. V lost 8 bases and J lost 6, with 13 bases in between. Written as DNA, the CDR3 is TGTGCCAGCCGACTACAGGGCCCCGGGGAGCTGTTTTTT. This sequence encodes CASRLQGPGELFF.

This chain connects TRBV7-8 to TRBJ2-7, with 9 nucleotides matching TRBD1. V was pared by 5 bases and J by 0 bases, with 5 bases of the junction left unmatched. Looked up from germline, CDR1 is SGHVS and CDR2 is FQNEAQ. There are 15 residues in the CDR3. CDR3 coding DNA: TGTGCCAGCAGCCTAGGGACAGGGTCCTCCTACGAGCAGTACTTC. As protein: CASSLGTGSSYEQYF.

The chain uses TRBV11-2 and TRBJ2-1, with TRBD2 matching over 8 bases. The V gene's germline CDR1 is SGHAT and CDR2 FQNNGV. The CDR3 length is 15 residues. V dropped 6 bases and J dropped 3; count of bases not matched to a gene: 7. Here the CDR3 DNA reads TGTGCCAGCAGATACAGCGGGAGTGGCTACAATGAGCAGTTCTTC. This encodes CASRYSGSGYNEQFF.

The chain recombines TRBV10-3 with TRBJ2-7, with unresolved D. The germline V gene has CDR1 ENHRY and CDR2 SYGVKD. V was cut by 4 bases and J by 3 bases, with 7 bases left in between. There are 12 residues in the CDR3. The CDR3: CAISGSFYEQYF. The CDR3 nucleotides are TGTGCCATCAGTGGCTCTTTCTACGAGCAGTACTTC.

The chain is built from TRBV6-1 and TRBJ1-5, with a weak D call TRBD1 (5 bases). The V gene's germline CDR1 is MNHNS and CDR2 SASEGT. The CDR3 is 16 residues long. Trimming took 2 bases from V and 4 from J, leaving 15 bases between them. This chain's CDR3 is CASSEFGALRNQPQHF. The CDR3 nucleotides read TGTGCCAGCAGTGAATTTGGGGCTTTAAGAAATCAGCCCCAGCATTTT.

V and J are TRBV3-1 (or the pseudogene TRBV3-2) and TRBJ2-1; unclear D gene. CDR1 and CDR2 (germline): LGHDT, YNNKEL (reference sequence). CDR3 length equals 14 residues. V was trimmed by 0 bases and J by 5 bases, leaving 8 bases between them. The CDR3 is CASSQDPRDNEQFF. CDR3 nucleotide sequence: TGTGCCAGCAGCCAAGATCCACGGGACAATGAGCAGTTCTTC.

The chain links TRBV4-3 to TRBJ2-1, with 7 bases identical to TRBD2. This CDR3 comprises 17 residues. Germline V CDR1 and CDR2: LGHNA, YSLEER. J lost 0 bases, V lost 5 bases, and 10 bases had no gene match. The CDR3, as DNA: TGCGCCAGCAGCATGTCGAGACAGCGGGGCTCCTACAATGAGCAGTTCTTC. Its protein product is CASSMSRQRGSYNEQFF.

This chain uses TRBV5-1 with TRBJ2-2; D is uncertain. The V gene lost 0 bases and the J gene lost 4 bases, with 16 bases spanning the gap. Germline lookup yields CDR1 SGHRS and CDR2 YFSETQ. The CDR3 has 17 amino acids. CDR3 DNA sequence: TGCGCCAGCAGCTTGGTTCTTGAGATCGGGTTCACCGGGGAGCTGTTTTTT. It encodes CASSLVLEIGFTGELFF.

The table lists this clone with a count of one. The chain has TRBV2 and TRBJ2-3; the D gene is possibly TRBD1 (6 bases). Germline V gene lookup returns CDR1 SNHLY and CDR2 FYNNEI. The length of the CDR3 is 15 residues. The V and J ends lost 6 bases and 2 bases respectively, with 15 bases between them. In DNA, the CDR3 is TGTGCCAGCAGCTCCGGGACAACTCTCACAGATACGCAGTATTTT. Its protein product is CASSSGTTLTDTQYF. Based on the CDR3 plus reference TRBV2 and TRBJ2-3, the full variable domain is EPEVTQTPSHQVTQMGQEVILRCVPISNHLYFYWYRQILGQKVEFLVSFYNNEISEKSEIFDDQFSVERPDGSNFTLKIRSTKLEDSAMYFCASSSGTTLTDTQYFGPGTRLTVL.

J is TRBJ2-3 and V is TRBV9; D unresolved. There are 15 residues in the CDR3. CDR1 and CDR2 from the germline V gene are SGDLS and YYNGEE. Trimming took off 0 bases at V and 0 bases at J, with 8 bases between the two ends. CDR3 sequence: CASSVAEQSTDTQYF. CDR3 sequence (DNA): TGTGCCAGCAGCGTAGCGGAGCAAAGCACAGATACGCAGTATTTT. The variable domain in full, with the rest retrieved from reference TRBV9 and TRBJ2-3, is DSGVTQTPKHLITATGQRVTLRCSPRSGDLSVYWYQQSLDQGLQFLIQYYNGEERAKGNILERFSAQQFPDLHSELNLSSLELGDSALYFCASSVAEQSTDTQYFGPGTRLTVL.

The chain combines TRBV4-3 with TRBJ2-2; D might be TRBD2 (6 bases). V was trimmed by 0 bases and J by 5 bases, leaving 13 bases between them. The germline V gene has CDR1 LGHNA and CDR2 YSLEER. The CDR3 sequence is 16 residues long. The CDR3 sequence is CASSQEAGPGTGELFF. The CDR3 nucleotides are TGCGCCAGCAGCCAAGAAGCGGGTCCTGGGACCGGGGAGCTGTTTTTT.

The gene calls are TRBV6-5 and TRBJ1-1; D not resolved. The CDR3 extends over 14 amino acids. Germline V gene sequence: CDR1 MNHEY, CDR2 SVGAGI. Trimming left V 2 bases short and J 1 base short, with 8 bases between. CDR3 sequence reads: CASSYHRPNTEAFF. CDR3 coding DNA: TGTGCCAGCAGTTACCACAGACCGAACACTGAAGCTTTCTTT.

This clone came up a few times. The chain has TRBV3-1 (or the pseudogene TRBV3-2) and TRBJ2-7; D ambiguous. The V gene's germline CDR1 is LGHDT and CDR2 YNNKEL (reference sequence). The CDR3 extends over 16 amino acids. Trimming took 0 bases from V and 2 from J, leaving 14 bases between them. The CDR3 region has the DNA TGTGCCAGCAGCCAAGATCTAAGTTCGAGCACCTACGAGCAGTACTTC. Translation: CASSQDLSSSTYEQYF.

This chain links TRBV29-1 with TRBJ2-3, with TRBD1 matching 11 bases. V was pared by 5 bases and J by 0 bases, with 7 bases of the junction left unmatched. In germline, CDR1 is SQVTM, CDR2 ANQGSEA. The CDR3 covers 16 residues. CDR3 DNA sequence: TGCAGCGTTTTTTGGGACAGGGGGATTAGCACAGATACGCAGTATTTT. Its translation: CSVFWDRGISTDTQYF.

The count of this clone is one. The chain carries TRBV11-3 and TRBJ2-2; 7 bases map to TRBD1. This CDR3 is built from 14 residues. CDR1 is SGHNT and CDR2 is YENEEA in the germline V gene. V was clipped by 5 bases and J by 4 bases; unmatched bases: 4. CDR3 loop: CASSPQGSTGELFF. As DNA, the CDR3 is TGTGCCAGCAGCCCACAGGGGTCCACCGGGGAGCTGTTTTTT.

This clone was recorded only once. Other DNA sequences in this sample translate to the same CDR3. The chain recombines TRBV4-3 with TRBJ2-7; tentatively, D is TRBD2 (6 bases). CDR1 and CDR2 (germline): LGHNA, YSLEER. V dropped 3 bases and J dropped 3 bases, with 12 bases sitting between them. The CDR3 runs to 14 residues. CDR3 nucleotide sequence: TGCGCCAGCAGCCAGGATACGGGGGACTACGAGCAGTACTTC. It codes for CASSQDTGDYEQYF.

This sequence joins TRBV19 and TRBJ2-1; D is perhaps TRBD1 (6 bases). V was shortened by 4 bases and J by 7 bases, with 14 bases between the two germline ends. The CDR3 totals 14 residues. CDR1 and CDR2 from the germline V gene are LNHDA and SQIVND (reference sequence). Here the CDR3 reads CASSSLQGWNEQFF. In DNA, the CDR3 is TGTGCCAGTAGTAGCCTACAGGGTTGGAATGAGCAGTTCTTC.

The CDR3 nucleotides are TGTGCCAGCAGTTCGATCAGGGGTTCGGGCAATCAGCCCCAGCATTTT. Translation: CASSSIRGSGNQPQHF. The V call is TRBV28, the J call TRBJ1-5, with D possibly being TRBD1 (6 bases). This CDR3 comprises 16 residues. CDR1 MDHEN and CDR2 SYDVKM come from the germline V gene. Trimming took 4 bases from V and 2 from J, leaving 15 bases between them.

V and J are TRBV24-1 and TRBJ2-2; D gene unclear. Germline-derived CDR1 and CDR2 are KGHDR and SFDVKD. This CDR3 has 15 residues. V lost 5 bases and J lost 1, with 10 bases in between. DNA of the CDR3: TGTGCCACCAGTGCCCGGAGCAGGAACACCGGGGAGCTGTTTTTT. Its protein product is CATSARSRNTGELFF.

The chain is built from TRBV10-1 and TRBJ2-5, with 7 bases aligning to TRBD2. The CDR3 contains 15 residues. V was clipped by 6 bases and J by 5 bases; unmatched bases: 12. The germline V gene encodes CDR1 WNHNN and CDR2 SYGVQD (reference sequence). In DNA form, the CDR3 reads TGCGCCAGCAGAGGCCAAAGTGTCGGGAGGGAGACCCAGTACTTC. Residues: CASRGQSVGRETQYF.